These T cell receptor beta chains were read from a single sample in a study of shared clonotypes between healthy human individuals. Clones were sequenced by immunoSEQ multiplex PCR, and TCRdb holds only the in-frame ones, with some missing. Altogether 110,000 or so clones are present, about 63% being singletons, with the ten largest covering over 20%. Sequencing used memory CD8+ T cells sorted from blood. These receptors were taken from a woman in her 30s in good health. Each CDR3 is given with its conserved first and last residue. A D gene is named only where the DNA matches it firmly. Clone size, where shown, is once, few, many, or a class for clones that have expanded.

d_gene	v_gene	abundance	j_gene	CDR3aa	CDR3nt
-	TRBV25-1	few	TRBJ2-7	CASSEGGLTHYEQYF	TGTGCCAGCAGTGAAGGAGGGCTTACCCACTACGAGCAGTACTTC
TRBD2	TRBV4-1	-	TRBJ2-1	CASSPTGGAGAGNEQFF	TGCGCCAGCAGCCCCACGGGTGGAGCGGGAGCGGGGAATGAGCAGTTCTTC
TRBD1	TRBV27	many	TRBJ2-7	CASSLSAGGHEQYF	TGTGCCAGCAGTTTAAGTGCAGGGGGCCACGAGCAGTACTTC
TRBD1	TRBV27	-	TRBJ2-1	CASSSTGVSYNEQFF	TGTGCCAGCAGTTCGACAGGGGTATCCTACAATGAGCAGTTCTTC
-	TRBV19	few	TRBJ2-7	CASSIADGSYPYEQYF	TGTGCCAGTAGTATCGCCGACGGTTCTTACCCGTACGAGCAGTACTTC
-	TRBV7-2	-	TRBJ2-5	CASFPQRGVSGQETQYF	TGTGCCAGCTTTCCCCAGAGGGGGGTTTCGGGTCAAGAGACCCAGTACTTC
-	TRBV19	few	TRBJ1-2	CASTYTPEGTFRLFGYTF	TGTGCCAGTACTTACACCCCCGAGGGGACTTTTCGCCTATTTGGCTACACCTTC
-	TRBV7-9	-	TRBJ2-7	CASSLAALDYEQYF	TGTGCCAGCAGCTTAGCCGCTCTCGACTACGAGCAGTACTTC
-	TRBV10-2	few	TRBJ2-1	CASEDTGSSSYNEQFF	TGCGCCAGCGAAGATACAGGGTCCAGCTCCTACAATGAGCAGTTCTTC
-	TRBV29-1	-	TRBJ1-2	CSVDRPNYGYTF	TGCAGCGTTGACCGTCCAAACTATGGCTACACCTTC
TRBD2	TRBV7-8	-	TRBJ2-2	CASSLSAGGRSGELFF	TGTGCCAGCAGCTTATCAGCGGGAGGAAGGTCCGGGGAGCTGTTTTTT
TRBD1	TRBV19	-	TRBJ2-7	CASRDVSVGQGNEQYF	TGTGCCAGTAGGGATGTATCCGTTGGACAGGGGAACGAGCAGTACTTC
-	TRBV27	-	TRBJ1-3	CASSRGNTIYF	TGTGCCAGCAGCAGGGGAAACACCATATATTTT
-	TRBV10-2	few	TRBJ1-1	CASSEHRNTEAFF	TGCGCCAGCAGTGAGCACAGGAACACTGAAGCTTTCTTT
-	TRBV5-8	once	TRBJ1-3	CASSLEAGSDTIYF	TGTGCCAGCAGCTTGGAGGCAGGGTCGGACACCATATATTTT
-	TRBV7-8	-	TRBJ2-7	CASSPSRQSAYEQYF	TGTGCCAGCAGCCCTAGCAGGCAGTCTGCCTACGAGCAGTACTTC
-	TRBV27	-	TRBJ1-5	CASSGRGLPNFYSNQPQHF	TGTGCCAGCAGTGGAAGGGGCCTCCCAAACTTTTATAGCAATCAGCCCCAGCATTTT
TRBD2	TRBV9	once	TRBJ2-2	CASSYLAGGARTGELFF	TGTGCCAGCAGCTACCTAGCGGGAGGGGCGCGTACCGGGGAGCTGTTTTTT
TRBD2	TRBV9	-	TRBJ2-3	CASSVAGGSDTQYF	TGTGCCAGCAGCGTAGCCGGCGGGAGCGATACGCAGTATTTT
-	TRBV21-1	-	TRBJ2-1	CASSKEGRGAYNEQFF	TGTGCCAGCAGCAAAGAGGGCAGGGGCGCCTACAATGAGCAGTTCTTC
TRBD1	TRBV11-2	-	TRBJ2-7	CASSSRTGYNEQYF	TGTGCCAGCAGCTCACGGACAGGGTACAACGAGCAGTACTTC
TRBD2	TRBV27	once	TRBJ2-7	CASSTGLAGLSYEQYF	TGTGCCAGCAGTACGGGACTAGCGGGTTTGTCCTACGAGCAGTACTTC
-	TRBV27	-	TRBJ2-7	CASRPVDGPHEQYF	TGTGCCAGCAGGCCAGTGGACGGGCCCCACGAGCAGTACTTC
-	TRBV7-2	-	TRBJ1-2	CASSLQGTPNYGYTF	TGTGCCAGCAGCTTACAGGGGACACCTAACTATGGCTACACCTTC
-	TRBV18	-	TRBJ2-7	CASSSYSFYEQYF	TGTGCCAGCTCATCGTATTCTTTCTACGAGCAGTACTTC
-	TRBV12-2	few	TRBJ2-2	CASRLAVGTSGRVYQTGELFF	TGTGCAAGTCGCTTAGCAGTAGGGACTAGCGGGAGGGTTTATCAGACCGGGGAGCTGTTTTTT
TRBD1	TRBV2	-	TRBJ1-2	CASSSPDRGGGYTF	TGTGCCAGCAGTTCTCCGGACAGGGGAGGTGGCTACACCTTC